These T cell receptor beta chains were read from a single sample in a study of blood T cell repertoires in COVID-19. The data were produced by immunoSEQ multiplex PCR, yet TCRdb's version contains in-frame clones alone and is incomplete. The table shows 300,000 to 500,000 clones, with approximately 88% occurring only once. Sequencing used PBMCs or T cells enriched from blood (not recorded which). All receptors derive from a woman in her twenties or thirties with acute COVID-19. Both conserved end residues are part of each CDR3. Each record gives: CDR3 DNA, CDR3 protein, V gene, J gene, clone size, D gene. The D gene is left open where the match is weak. Not all rows give a size; the values are once, few, many and, for expanded clones, a class.

TGTGCCAGCAGCCTGGGGGGGACAGGGTATGGCTACACCTTC	CASSLGGTGYGYTF	TRBV5-6	TRBJ1-2	NA	TRBD1
TGTGCCAGCAGCGGGGCGGGGGGCTACAATGAGCAGTTCTTC	CASSGAGGYNEQFF	TRBV9	TRBJ2-1	NA	TRBD2
TGTGCCACCAGCCCTTCCGGGACAGGGGGTGGAGGCTACACCTTC	CATSPSGTGGGGYTF	TRBV24-1	TRBJ1-2	few	TRBD1
TGTGCCACCAGCCCCCAATTTCCTACGTATGGCTACACCTTC	CATSPQFPTYGYTF	TRBV15	TRBJ1-2	NA	NA
TGTGCCAGCAGCCCCCCGGGGGTGTCTGGGGCCAACGTCCTGACTTTC	CASSPPGVSGANVLTF	TRBV9	TRBJ2-6	NA	NA
TGTGCCAGCAGTGGGGGCAGCAGTCCTAATGAAAAACTGTTTTTT	CASSGGSSPNEKLFF	TRBV2	TRBJ1-4	NA	NA
TGTGCCAGCAGCAGCCCGGTGGGGCTTGCGGCTGAAGCTTTCTTT	CASSSPVGLAAEAFF	TRBV21-1	TRBJ1-1	NA	NA
TGTGCCAGCTCACCAGGAGTAGCGGGGGCGGGAGAGCAGTTCTTC	CASSPGVAGAGEQFF	TRBV18	TRBJ2-1	once	TRBD2
TGTGCCAGCAGCCAAGACTATACGCAGTATTTT	CASSQDYTQYF	TRBV14	TRBJ2-3	NA	NA
TGTGCCAGCAGCTTACCGGGATATAATGAAAAACTGTTTTTT	CASSLPGYNEKLFF	TRBV13	TRBJ1-4	NA	NA
TGTGCCAGCAGCTTGGAGTCAGGGGTCAGTGGCTACACCTTC	CASSLESGVSGYTF	TRBV5-6	TRBJ1-2	NA	NA
TGTGCCAGCAGCAAACCGGGGGGCCCCTACGAGCAGTACTTC	CASSKPGGPYEQYF	TRBV21-1	TRBJ2-7	NA	NA
TGTGCCAGCAGTTTAGTGGGACACCAAAACTATGGCTACACCTTC	CASSLVGHQNYGYTF	TRBV27	TRBJ1-2	NA	NA
TGTGCCACCAGTGATCCCGGGGACAGGGACTACGAGCAGTACTTC	CATSDPGDRDYEQYF	TRBV24-1	TRBJ2-7	NA	TRBD1
TGTGCCAGCAGCTTGGCGACAGGGGGAGGCTACGAGCAGTACTTC	CASSLATGGGYEQYF	TRBV5-4	TRBJ2-7	few	TRBD1
TGTGCCAGCAGTGGAACTCCGGGACTAGCGGGGGGACTGAGCTCCTACGAGCAGTACTTC	CASSGTPGLAGGLSSYEQYF	TRBV6-1	TRBJ2-7	once	TRBD2